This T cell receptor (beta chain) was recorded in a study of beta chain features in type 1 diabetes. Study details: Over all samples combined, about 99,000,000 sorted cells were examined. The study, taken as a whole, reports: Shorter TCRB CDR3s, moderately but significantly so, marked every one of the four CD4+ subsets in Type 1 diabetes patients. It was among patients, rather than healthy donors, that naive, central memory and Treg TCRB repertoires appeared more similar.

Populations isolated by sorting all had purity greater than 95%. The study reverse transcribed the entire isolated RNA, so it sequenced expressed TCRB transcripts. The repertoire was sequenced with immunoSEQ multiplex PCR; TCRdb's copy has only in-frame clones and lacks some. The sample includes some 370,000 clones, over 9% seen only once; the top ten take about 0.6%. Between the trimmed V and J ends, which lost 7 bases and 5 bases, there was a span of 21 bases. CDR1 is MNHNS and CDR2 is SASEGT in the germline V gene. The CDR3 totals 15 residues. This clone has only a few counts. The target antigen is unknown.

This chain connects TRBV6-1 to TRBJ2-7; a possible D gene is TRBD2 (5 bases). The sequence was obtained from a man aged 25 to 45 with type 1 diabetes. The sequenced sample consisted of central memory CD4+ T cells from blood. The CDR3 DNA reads TGTGCCAGCACCTTCTTGGACGGGATAAATAACGAGCAGTACTTC. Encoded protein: CASTFLDGINNEQYF.